The text below deals with one T cell receptor (beta chain). This clone has just one count. No antigen is known for it. No much larger clone exists at a distance of one base, and base qualities are not known. These data come from a study of cytomegalovirus exposure and HLA in healthy donors (TCRdb year 2017). Background for the entire study: In an earlier analysis of 587 of the donors, roughly 300 Gb of sequence data and about 110 million unique TCR beta sequences from about 179 million T cells were reported. Across 398 genotyped donors of the cohort, an average of approximately 200,000 unique TCR beta nucleotide sequences per donor were sequenced, and roughly a sixth of those sequences were non-productive. To study patterns of TCR occurrence, a later analysis re-analyzed previously published TCR beta repertoires from several hundred donors and added high-resolution HLA genotyping. The later analysis used no new phenotypic data to find candidate immune exposures, relying instead on TCR beta sequences and their occurrence across donors. Among the roughly 380 genotyped donors, around 81% belonged to the genetic ancestry cluster associated with self-reported Caucasian donors. Roughly 310 gigabases of sequencing data and 70 million to 100 million unique TCR sequences were included in an early release covering under 650 HLA-typed donors. A separate validation cohort of 100 to 150 different subjects was used in addition to the approximately 700-subject first cohort. Every discovery cohort repertoire had been produced on one sequencing platform. Four or five DR-DQ haplotypes were handled as single units for association and clustering because linkage in the cohort was strong. To decide whether each TCR beta V gene segment behaved as functional or pseudogenic, an earlier analysis of over 500 of the donors relied on high-throughput TCR beta sequencing. In a later genetic analysis, genome-wide SNP genotypes for about three fifths of the 666 donors were used, and that subset was treated as a discovery cohort. HLA typing included class I and class II loci at four-digit resolution. The study combined high-throughput TCR immunosequencing, statistical association of individual TCRs with disease status, and machine learning to predict cytomegalovirus infection status. The study used immunosequencing to profile the T cell repertoires of several hundred subjects and linked those repertoires to cytomegalovirus serostatus. The number of donors typed differed by locus, with about 629-630 for A, B, C, DRB1 and DQB1, around 520 for DQA1, under 610 for DPA1, and about 450 for DPB1. Donor age, sex, ethnicity and CMV serostatus were compiled alongside the repertoire data. The study aimed to test whether signatures of past pathogen exposure could be identified by cataloging public T cell receptors.

The cohort was made up of approximately 700 healthy bone marrow donors. At the time of sampling, all cohort members were nominally healthy, though unrecorded immune exposures were likely present. The donor tested CMV seropositive, placing the donor among the 290 or so seropositive members of the cohort. A peripheral blood sample was provided by each donor, and peripheral blood mononuclear cells were used for TCR beta sequencing. The Qiagen DNeasy Blood Extraction Kit was used to extract genomic DNA from the blood cell samples. On the study overall, not on this receptor specifically: A cluster of highly shared sequence variants was judged likely to be a technical artifact of the sequencing pipeline. Because some donors lacked HLA typing at each locus, the association tests relied only on the typed subset. In the study, some 160 TCR beta chains were listed as associated with cytomegalovirus. In both the original and validation cohorts, the classifier was reported to diagnose cytomegalovirus status with high specificity and sensitivity. A further reported finding was that TCR beta sequences accurately predicted the HLA-A and HLA-B alleles for most subjects in the first cohort. Immune exposure information for the cohort was limited to CMV serostatus. Seventeen rarely observed V segments, including chromosome 9 orphons, were excluded from the earlier analysis of several hundred of the donors because counts were too low. Several of the top co-occurrence clusters appeared to be linked to parvovirus B19, influenza, CMV and Epstein-Barr virus, according to a later analysis. The authors suggested that the approach could potentially be generalized to other disease states and immunological phenotypes. A later analysis found that most CMV-associated TCR beta chains appeared HLA-restricted, with HLA associations seemingly driven largely by CMV exposure. In vitro tests confirmed that a few of the cytomegalovirus-associated TCR beta chains recognize cytomegalovirus antigens. Linkage disequilibrium might explain the correlated functional status among segregating V segments, but an unknown experimental factor could not be ruled out. A later analysis associated approximately 17,000 TCR beta sequences with specific HLA alleles at a false discovery rate of 0.05. An association between a missense DCLRE1C variant and V-gene and J-gene trimming of TCR beta chains was found in a later genetic analysis and replicated in an independent cohort. The 87-base-pair reads could not distinguish some IMGT-functional V segments, including TRBV6-2 and TRBV6-3, so those segments were excluded. Compared with the roughly 710-donor mean, donors in an Asian-associated ancestry cluster had fewer N-insertions in productive TCRs, according to a later genetic analysis. A later analysis found that TCR association rates varied across HLA loci, with DRB1 alleles showing the most associated TCRs and HLA-C alleles the fewest. The cohort was sequenced for TCR beta chains only, and without alpha or paired-chain data the features that could be detected were limited. Assigning TCR associations to individual alleles was difficult when HLA alleles, especially DR and DQ, strongly co-occurred. A later analysis found that HLA-associated TCR beta chains were more clonally expanded and had lower generation probabilities than equally common non-associated chains. Presence/absence analyses assumed roughly uniform sequencing depth across donors, an assumption that may not hold. Broadly in line with IMGT annotations, most TCR beta V segments showed up in productive rearrangements about 87% or about 30% of the time in an earlier analysis of approximately 640 of the donors. While some public TCRs were present in many individuals, most TCR sequences turned up only very rarely across donors.

The library was prepared using the immunoSEQ multiplex PCR assay. For the multiplex PCR, a mixture combining 60 forward primers for TCR Vbeta segments and 13 reverse primers for TCR Jbeta segments was used. Amplification of the CDR3 region of rearranged TCR beta genes was performed with a multiplex PCR assay on genomic DNA. The amplified TCR beta libraries were sequenced on the Illumina HiSeq System as 87-base-pair reads. As for the authors' bioinformatics: Across the 670 or so repertoires, a later analysis counted tens of millions of unique TCR beta chains, roughly 11 million of which were shared by at least two donors. Raw reads were error-corrected and collapsed into unique sequences with a nearest-neighbor algorithm that merged closely related sequences to remove PCR and sequencing errors. To assign V, D and J gene segments, CDR3 sequences were aligned to IMGT reference sequences. For a sequence to be retained, a match of at least six nucleotides was required to both a V gene segment and a J gene segment. Rearrangements were called productive when the CDR3 lacked stop codons and stayed in frame with V and J; all others were non-productive. Following IMGT convention, CDR3 was defined as the stretch from the second conserved V-encoded cysteine to the conserved J-encoded phenylalanine. Sequences without an unambiguous match to a single V gene segment were excluded from the earlier analysis of almost 600 of the donors. In an earlier analysis of approximately 500 of the donors, a V segment was called functional when productive rearrangements were above 56.7%, and segregating when the standard deviation between donors exceeded 5%. A statistical classification framework was built to diagnose cytomegalovirus status from the catalog of TCR beta chain sequences. In a later analysis, V and J genes were assigned by comparing TCR nucleotide sequences against IMGT/GENE-DB human TR gene sequences. The TCRdist pipeline was used in a later analysis to assign CDR3 sequences and most-parsimonious VDJ recombination scenarios. In a later analysis, each TCR beta chain was defined by its CDR3 amino acid sequence together with its V-gene family, and reads without a unique V-gene family were excluded. To address suspected cross-contamination and a sequencing artifact, a later analysis removed approximately 590 highly shared, low-generation-probability nucleotide sequences. In a later analysis, a clonal expansion index for each public chain was calculated from normalized within-repertoire ranks of inferred template counts. In a later analysis, generation probabilities were computed with a VDJ recombination model fitted to out-of-frame rearrangements, and the resulting probabilities were checked against IGoR. A later analysis scored TCR-TCR, TCR-HLA and TCR-CMV co-occurrence with hypergeometric tests, applying a repertoire-size bias correction to TCR pairs. A later analysis estimated false discovery rates by permuting HLA or CMV assignments 20 times. A later analysis grouped co-occurring TCRs with DBSCAN, adding TCRdist sequence similarity when clustering within HLA-allele-positive subsets. Repertoires with fewer than 30,000 or more than 120,000 public chains, plus five repertoires with anomalous nucleotide sharing, were excluded from co-occurrence clustering. This is the immuneACCESS table as TCRdb keeps it, with only in-frame sequences that have V and J called. A part of the clones is gone; compared with another copy, unresolved V genes explain less than half, and the rest is unexplained. The V and J calls and clone size are taken from that table; D and trimming were inferred from the DNA. The sample profile shows some 80,000 clones; under 65% of them were found once. The ten largest clonotypes hold roughly 4.5% of the sample.

V lost 7 bases and J lost 1 base; the stretch between them is 9 bases long. The CDR3 numbers 13 residues from cysteine through phenylalanine. CDR3 DNA is the only sequence kept; it has 39 bases, read in frame from the first base. The germline V gene gives CDR1 as MNHEY and CDR2 as SVGAGI. Sequencing used PBMCs. The clonotype originates from a male donor in good health and CMV-seropositive. The chain was built from TRBV6-5 and TRBJ2-3; the D gene cannot be named for sure. The DNA sequence is TGTGCCAGCATGGGCCCCCGCACAGATACGCAGTATTTT. Its protein reads: CASMGPRTDTQYF.